This T cell receptor beta chain was documented in a study of regulatory T cells in long-lasting Graves disease. The CDR3 covers 14 residues. In germline, CDR1 is KGHSH, CDR2 LQKENI. The V end lost 2 bases, the J end lost 6 bases, and 14 bases lay between the germline ends. Arm-PCR of CDR3 regions and iRepertoire HTBI primers were the basis on which TCR beta libraries were built. TCRdb reprocessed the multiplex PCR reads via MiXCR and lists one record per CDR3 protein. Among 200,000 to 250,000 distinct CDR3 sequences, 20% were seen once, and the ten largest hold about 15%. This clonotype has a single count. Antigen specificity is unknown. Time point here: newly diagnosed GD, antithyroid drugs for less than 3 months. Scientists built the TCR library using RNA that was extracted from PBMCs. Whole-study results and caveats: Less diverse TCR repertoires were seen in persistent Graves' patients than in newly diagnosed ones.

The V call is TRBV18, the J call TRBJ2-7; D gene ambiguous. Specimen: peripheral blood mononuclear cells (PBMCs), collected at new diagnosis, from a patient treated with antithyroid drugs. This TCR was sampled from a female donor with Graves disease. CDR3 coding DNA: TGTGCCAGCTCACCATCCGACGGGTACGGCGAGCAGTACTTC. Amino acid sequence: CASSPSDGYGEQYF.